This T cell receptor (beta chain) emerged from a study of cytomegalovirus exposure and HLA in healthy donors. With 3 bases removed from V and 7 bases from J, the gap between germline ends came to 10 bases. Germline V gene lookup returns CDR1 SGHVS and CDR2 FQNEAQ. The length of the CDR3 is 13 residues. Assay: immunoSEQ multiplex PCR; the TCRdb copy retains only in-frame clones and omits some. The profile shows about 150,000 clones, roughly 87% of them singletons. Findings and limits, study-wide: With high specificity and sensitivity, the classifier reportedly diagnosed cytomegalovirus status.

Worth noting for this clone: What it binds is not known.

Sequenced sample: PBMCs. The rearrangement joins TRBV7-8 to TRBJ2-1; D possibly corresponds to TRBD1 (6 bases). The origin of this receptor is a man younger than 35 in good health and CMV-seropositive. CDR3 coding DNA: TGTGCCAGCAGCTTGAACAGGGCTAATGAGCAGTTCTTC. Translation gives CASSLNRANEQFF. Based on the CDR3 plus reference TRBV7-8 and TRBJ2-1, the full variable domain is GAGVSQSPRYKVAKRGQDVALRCDPISGHVSLFWYQQALGQGPEFLTYFQNEAQLDKSGLPSDRFFAERPEGSVSTLKIQRTQQEDSAVYLCASSLNRANEQFFGPGTRLTVL.